A single sample is the source of the 26 T cell receptor beta chains below, sequenced in a study of cytomegalovirus exposure and HLA in healthy donors. Vbeta (60) and Jbeta (13) primers were used in the PCR. Produced via immunoSEQ multiplex PCR; TCRdb's table is partial and in-frame only. The sample has roughly 200,000 clones, roughly nine tenths seen once. Sequencing was performed on PBMCs. The receptors stem from a boy between 2 and 10 years old in good health and CMV-seronegative.

J is TRBJ1-4 and V is TRBV7-9; D is perhaps TRBD1 (6 bases). The CDR3 sequence is 14 residues long. The germline gives CDR1 SEHNR, CDR2 FQNEAQ (reference sequence). V lost 3 bases and J lost 5, with 10 bases in between. The CDR3 loop reads CASSFRGENEKLFF. CDR3 in DNA: TGTGCCAGCAGCTTCAGGGGAGAGAATGAAAAACTGTTTTTT.

This chain joins TRBV27 and TRBJ1-1; tentatively, D is TRBD1 (5 bases). The CDR3 consists of 14 residues. The germline V gene encodes CDR1 MNHEY and CDR2 SMNVEV (reference sequence). Trimming stripped 7 bases from V and 4 bases from J, with 16 bases between. The CDR3 DNA sequence: TGTGCCAGCATGATTTTAGGGGAGGGCACTGAAGCTTTCTTT. Protein sequence: CASMILGEGTEAFF.

V and J are TRBV28 and TRBJ1-4; 7 bases are a match to TRBD1. Germline V gives CDR1 MDHEN, CDR2 SYDVKM. The CDR3 loop spans 14 amino acids. V gave up 2 bases and J gave up 5 bases; unmatched junction bases: 2. The CDR3: CASSLGTENEKLFF. The CDR3 coding sequence is TGTGCCAGCAGTTTAGGGACAGAGAATGAAAAACTGTTTTTT.

The V call is TRBV27, the J call TRBJ2-3; TRBD1 might be the D (6 bases). Trimming removed 1 base from V and 3 bases from J, with 8 bases in between. The CDR3 is 14 amino acids. The germline V gene encodes CDR1 MNHEY and CDR2 SMNVEV (reference sequence). CDR3 region: CASSLFRGTDTQYF. CDR3 nucleotides: TGTGCCAGCAGTTTATTCAGGGGTACAGATACGCAGTATTTT.

This clone appeared once. The chain uses TRBV6-6 and TRBJ1-5; D perhaps matches TRBD1 (5 bases). The V gene's germline CDR1 is MNHNY and CDR2 SVGAGI (reference sequence). The CDR3 length is 13 residues. V lost 11 bases and J 5 bases, leaving 16 bases between the germline ends. This CDR3 is CAAGTRTDQPQHF. DNA for the CDR3: TGTGCCGCGGGGACGCGCACGGATCAGCCCCAGCATTTT.

CDR3 sequence reads: CASSIQGALNEKLFF. In DNA, the CDR3 is TGTGCCAGTAGTATTCAGGGGGCGCTTAATGAAAAACTGTTTTTT. This chain joins TRBV19 and TRBJ1-4, with 8 nucleotides matching TRBD1. Germline V CDR1 and CDR2: LNHDA, SQIVND (reference sequence). The CDR3 sequence is 15 residues long. The V segment lost 3 bases and the J segment 4 bases; nucleotides outside the gene matches: 4. The full variable domain, completed using reference TRBV19 and TRBJ1-4, is DGGITQSPKYLFRKEGQNVTLSCEQNLNHDAMYWYRQDPGQGLRLIYYSQIVNDFQKGDIAEGYSVSREKKESFPLTVTSAQKNPTAFYLCASSIQGALNEKLFFGSGTQLSVL.

This clone turned up a few times. The chain couples TRBV4-1 to TRBJ2-1; 8 bases match TRBD2. From germline, CDR1 is MGHRA and CDR2 YSYEKL. The CDR3 is 14 amino acids. V was clipped by 5 bases and J by 6 bases; unmatched bases: 6. CDR3 sequence reads: CASSSVAGINEQFF. DNA for the CDR3: TGCGCCAGCAGCTCGGTAGCGGGGATCAATGAGCAGTTCTTC.

The chain links TRBV27 to TRBJ2-2; D ambiguous. Trimming took 2 bases from V and 1 from J, leaving 11 bases between them. Germline CDR1 reads MNHEY; CDR2 reads SMNVEV (reference sequence). The CDR3 runs 16 residues. DNA for the CDR3: TGTGCCAGCAGTTTAGGTCACTTCCAGAACACCGGGGAGCTGTTTTTT. This gives the protein CASSLGHFQNTGELFF.

The V and J genes are TRBV19 and TRBJ1-6; D might be TRBD1 (6 bases). CDR1 and CDR2 from the germline V gene are LNHDA and SQIVND (reference sequence). V was clipped by 4 bases and J by 2 bases, with 9 bases between them. The CDR3 loop spans 15 amino acids. CDR3: CASSKQGTYNSPLHF. DNA for the CDR3: TGTGCCAGTAGTAAACAGGGAACCTATAATTCACCCCTCCACTTT.

The chain combines TRBV27 with TRBJ1-5; 7 nucleotides line up with TRBD1. J was trimmed by 4 bases and V by 6 bases; bases with no gene match: 0. This CDR3 has 12 amino acids. Germline V CDR1 and CDR2: MNHEY, SMNVEV (reference sequence). In nucleotides, the CDR3 is TGTGCCAGCAGGGGACAGAATCAGCCCCAGCATTTT. As protein: CASRGQNQPQHF.

The V gene is TRBV7-2, the J gene TRBJ2-3; TRBD2 agrees at 8 bases. This CDR3 has 17 amino acids. J was trimmed by 6 bases and V by 2 bases; bases with no gene match: 13. The germline V gene has CDR1 SGHTA and CDR2 FQGNSA. The CDR3 sequence: CASSLFWGRGGRDTQYF. CDR3 DNA: TGTGCCAGCAGCTTATTTTGGGGACGGGGGGGCAGGGATACGCAGTATTTT.

The rearrangement uses TRBV27 and TRBJ1-5, with 8 bases that match TRBD1. This CDR3 is 14 amino acids long. J was trimmed by 2 bases and V by 6 bases; bases with no gene match: 3. Germline-derived CDR1 and CDR2 are MNHEY and SMNVEV (reference sequence). The CDR3 nucleotides are TGTGCCAGCAGGCTGGGACAGGGCAATCAGCCCCAGCATTTT. As protein: CASRLGQGNQPQHF.

The chain uses TRBV19 and TRBJ1-1; D gene unclear. This CDR3 is built from 13 residues. V gave up 8 bases and J gave up 0 bases, with 10 bases separating them. Looked up from germline, CDR1 is LNHDA and CDR2 is SQIVND (reference sequence). The CDR3: CASAVVMNTEAFF. CDR3 DNA sequence: TGTGCCAGTGCTGTAGTAATGAACACTGAAGCTTTCTTT.

The V gene is TRBV11-2, the J gene TRBJ2-5, with no clear D. Looked up from germline, CDR1 is SGHAT and CDR2 is FQNNGV. V shed 5 bases and J shed 4 bases, with 8 bases lying between them. This CDR3 is 12 amino acids long. The CDR3 region has the DNA TGTGCCAGCAGCCAAGCCTTAGAGACCCAGTACTTC. It yields the protein CASSQALETQYF.

The chain links TRBV10-3 to TRBJ1-2; perhaps TRBD1 as D (6 bases). Deletions cut 6 bases from V and 4 bases from J, with 12 bases between. This CDR3 has 13 amino acids. Germline V gives CDR1 ENHRY, CDR2 SYGVKD. The CDR3 DNA is TGTGCCATCAGCCCCGGGACAAGCTATGGCTACACCTTC. Its protein is CAISPGTSYGYTF.

The rearrangement joins TRBV7-7 to TRBJ2-1, with TRBD2 matching over 7 bases. V shed 5 bases and J 7 bases; nucleotides not matched to a gene: 5. The CDR3 consists of 13 residues. Germline V gene data show CDR1 as SSHAT and CDR2 as FNYEAQ (reference sequence). The CDR3 region is CASSTGTKNEQFF. The CDR3 coding sequence is TGTGCCAGCAGCACCGGGACTAAGAATGAGCAGTTCTTC.

This clone was observed once. The chain carries TRBV6-6 and TRBJ1-1; D is possibly TRBD1 (5 bases). From germline, CDR1 is MNHNY and CDR2 SVGAGI (reference sequence). V gave up 3 bases and J gave up 0 bases, with 8 bases separating them. CDR3 length equals 14 residues. The CDR3 region is CASSYRQLNTEAFF. The CDR3 DNA is TGTGCCAGCAGTTATAGACAGCTGAACACTGAAGCTTTCTTT.

The chain carries TRBV6-1 and TRBJ2-7, with D perhaps TRBD2 (6 bases). The germline CDR1 and CDR2 sequences are MNHNS and SASEGT. V was clipped by 5 bases and J by 4 bases, with 15 bases between them. The CDR3 consists of 14 residues. The CDR3: CASSSGFVSYEQYF. The CDR3 region has the DNA TGTGCCAGCAGTAGCGGGTTCGTATCATACGAGCAGTACTTC.

The CDR3 DNA reads TGCAGCGTCTCGGACAGCAGCACAGATACGCAGTATTTT. Its protein is CSVSDSSTDTQYF. The J gene is TRBJ2-3, the V gene TRBV29-1; D is possibly TRBD1 (6 bases). V lost 6 bases and J 0 bases, leaving 10 bases between the germline ends. Germline-derived CDR1 and CDR2 are SQVTM and ANQGSEA. The length of the CDR3 is 13 residues.

The J gene is TRBJ1-3, the V gene TRBV28, with D hard to call. The V end lost 1 base, the J end lost 0 bases, and 7 bases lay between the germline ends. This CDR3 comprises 15 residues. Germline V gives CDR1 MDHEN, CDR2 SYDVKM. This CDR3 reads CASSLSGASGNTIYF. Written as DNA, the CDR3 is TGTGCCAGCAGTTTATCAGGTGCCTCTGGAAACACCATATATTTT. Full variable domain (remainder filled in from reference TRBV28 and TRBJ1-3): DVKVTQSSRYLVKRTGEKVFLECVQDMDHENMFWYRQDPGLGLRLIYFSYDVKMKEKGDIPEGYSVSREKKERFSLILESASTNQTSMYLCASSLSGASGNTIYFGEGSWLTVV.

V usage is TRBV27 and J usage is TRBJ1-6, with no clear D. CDR1 and CDR2 from the germline V gene are MNHEY and SMNVEV (reference sequence). The CDR3 loop spans 14 amino acids. V lost 5 bases to trimming and J lost 7 bases, with 12 bases between them. CDR3 DNA sequence: TGTGCCAGCAGTCAGGACGGGAGAAATTCACCCCTCCACTTT. This encodes CASSQDGRNSPLHF.

The chain has TRBV30 and TRBJ1-1; tentatively, D is TRBD1 (6 bases). Germline CDR1 reads GTSNPN; CDR2 reads SVGIG (reference sequence). V lost 2 bases to trimming and J lost 0 bases, with 10 bases between them. This CDR3 spans 14 amino acids. The DNA of the CDR3 is TGTGCCTGGAGTCCTGACAGGATGAACACTGAAGCTTTCTTT. Translated: CAWSPDRMNTEAFF.

This chain links TRBV5-4 with TRBJ2-1; 9 nucleotides agree with TRBD1. The germline V gene has CDR1 SGHNT and CDR2 YYREEE (reference sequence). After removal of 5 bases from V and 7 bases from J, the junction contained 10 bases not matched to a gene. This CDR3 region has 15 residues. CDR3 sequence: CASSSTGGIGNEQFF. The CDR3 coding sequence is TGTGCCAGCAGTTCGACAGGGGGTATAGGTAATGAGCAGTTCTTC.

V gene TRBV6-1 combines with J gene TRBJ1-1, with TRBD1 identical over 8 bases. V trimming: 2 bases; J trimming: 5 bases; junction bases outside the gene matches: 1. There are 13 residues in the CDR3. Germline values: CDR1 MNHNS, CDR2 SASEGT. CDR3 sequence: CASSENRGTEAFF. The CDR3 nucleotides read TGTGCCAGCAGTGAAAACAGGGGGACTGAAGCTTTCTTT.

The V gene is TRBV28, the J gene TRBJ2-7, with a weak D call TRBD2 (6 bases). CDR1 and CDR2 (germline): MDHEN, SYDVKM. Between the trimmed V and J ends, which lost 5 bases and 1 base, there was a span of 15 bases. The CDR3 extends over 15 amino acids. This chain's CDR3 is CASSPIKLASYEQYF. The CDR3 region has the DNA TGTGCCAGCAGTCCCATAAAGCTAGCGTCCTACGAGCAGTACTTC.

The genes are TRBV28 and TRBJ1-3; possible D gene TRBD1, 5 bases. CDR1 and CDR2 (germline): MDHEN, SYDVKM. The CDR3 covers 16 residues. Trimming shortened V by 4 bases and J by 0 bases, and 13 bases separated the two germline ends. This CDR3 reads CASSSPRGSSGNTIYF. The CDR3, as DNA: TGTGCCAGCAGTTCCCCTCGGGGGTCCTCTGGAAACACCATATATTTT.